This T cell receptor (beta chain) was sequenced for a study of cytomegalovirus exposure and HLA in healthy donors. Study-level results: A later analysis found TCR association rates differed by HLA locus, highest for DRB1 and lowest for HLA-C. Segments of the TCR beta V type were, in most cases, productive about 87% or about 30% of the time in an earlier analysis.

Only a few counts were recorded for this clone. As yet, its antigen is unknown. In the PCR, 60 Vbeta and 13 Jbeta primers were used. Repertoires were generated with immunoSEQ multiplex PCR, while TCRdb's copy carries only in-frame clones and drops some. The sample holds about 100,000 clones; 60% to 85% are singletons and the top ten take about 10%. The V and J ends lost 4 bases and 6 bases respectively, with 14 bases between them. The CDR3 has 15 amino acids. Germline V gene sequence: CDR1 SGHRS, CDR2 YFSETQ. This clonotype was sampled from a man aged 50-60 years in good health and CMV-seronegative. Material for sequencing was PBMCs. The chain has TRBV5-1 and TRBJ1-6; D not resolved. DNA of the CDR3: TGCGCCAGCAGCCCGCTGGACTGGATTAATTCACCCCTCCACTTT. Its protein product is CASSPLDWINSPLHF.